The T cell receptor (beta chain) described here comes from a study of shared clonotypes between healthy human individuals (dated by TCRdb to about 2020). Looking at the study overall: A couple of women and a few men aged 18 to 49 years were included in the cohort. Per donor, three plates each were used for CD4 naive and CD4 memory, two for CD8 naive, and one for CD8 memory. To estimate repertoire size and how much clonotypes are shared between individuals, the study performed deep sequencing of blood TCR repertoires from a handful of healthy adults. To increase sequencing depth and limit assay-specific biases, TCR repertoire library preparation and sequencing were carried out by different laboratories using diverse techniques. Each donor's leukapheresis produced roughly between roughly 0.85 and 10 billion PBMCs.

Unmatched junction bases come to 5, with V trimmed by 4 bases and J by 3 bases. Reading the germline V gene gives CDR1 MDHEN and CDR2 SYDVKM. The CDR3 covers 14 residues, taking in both the cysteine and the phenylalanine. Left in the record is the CDR3 DNA by itself, 42 bases read in frame from the first base. What the study reported, not specific to this receptor: Rarefaction of sorted-subset datasets indicated incomplete sequencing despite the large sequencing depth. Because the study included a small number of donors, the genetic and exposure-history diversity represented was limited. Naive subsets generally had larger estimated clonotype richness than memory subsets did. Sampling was restricted to blood, and TCR repertoires in tissue are likely to differ from TCR repertoires in blood. Based on pairwise subsampling, the degree of clonotype sharing among donors was expected to be affected by sequencing depth. Compared with non-shared clonotypes, clonotypes shared by all four sorted-subset donors had higher generation probabilities. When several donors were compared, the shared fraction of clonotypes was 5% to 6.5% for naive CD4, about 4% for naive CD8, roughly 2.3% for memory CD4, and around 0.4% for memory CD8.

Details on this clone: The specificity of this receptor is unknown. One base away there is no much larger clone; base qualities are not given.

CD8 naive samples were CD45RO-negative cells positively selected for CCR7, giving a CD45RA+CCR7+ population that excluded TemRA cells. Donors were healthy HIV-negative adults with no recently reported acute infections or vaccinations. All donors were Caucasian adults living in Nashville, Tennessee, USA. After blood collection by leukapheresis, PBMCs were isolated using Ficoll-Histopaque density gradient centrifugation and then cryopreserved in the vapor phase of liquid nitrogen. Purity and quantity of every magnetically sorted T cell population were checked by analytical flow cytometry. Genomic DNA was isolated from each sorted fraction and quantified by UV absorbance on a Nanodrop 2000c. TCR CDR3 regions were amplified from genomic DNA by multiplex PCR using the deep immunoSEQ assay. For each cell subset, the extracted genomic DNA was distributed evenly across all wells of several immunoSEQ 96-well plates, and each plate served as one replicate. Each replicate PCR for sorted subsets received 200 ng genomic DNA, equal to roughly 33,000 T cell genomes. Purified libraries were quantified with a Qubit 3.0 fluorometer, sized on a Bioanalyzer 2100, and re-quantified with the KAPA Library Quantification kit. Each immunoSEQ 96-well plate was sequenced on its own single-read 150-cycle Illumina NextSeq 550 flow cell. The original pipeline was this. Because the immunoSEQ output included only junctional sequences and no quality scores, the filtering could not be the same as the filtering used for full-length reads. Sequences were annotated with PyIR, a Python wrapper for IgBLAST v1.9, using IMGT germline references to assign V/J genes and CDR3. Reads with weak V/J assignments (E-value above 1e-6), missing CDR3, stop codons, out-of-frame junctions, or ambiguous translated residues were removed. V3J clonotypes were defined by identical inferred V gene, J gene, and CDR3 amino acid sequence. Percentage overlap between repertoires was calculated by dividing the number of shared unique clonotypes by the size of the smaller repertoire. Three approaches were used to assess repertoire richness: RTK rarefaction, the Chao1 estimator, and Recon v2.1 estimates of unobserved clonotypes. Generation probabilities for all TCRbeta clonotypes obtained by the gDNA method from four donors were computed using OLGA. TCRdb's version of the immuneACCESS table is confined to in-frame rearrangements and falls short of the full clone set. An unresolved V gene accounts for under half of the shortfall where checked; the remainder is of unknown origin. V, J and clone size reflect that table, while D and trimming were determined from the DNA. The sample table lists about 580,000 clones, 95% to 98% of them with a count of one. Approximately 0.3% of the sample rests with the top ten.

The sample comprised naive CD8+ T cells sorted from blood. What this sample's cell subset or site label stands for: CD45RA+CCR7+. The rearrangement combines TRBV28 with TRBJ2-7, with 8 bases aligning to TRBD1. This sequence originates from a man aged 25-40 years in good health. CDR3 loop: CASSSGTGHYEQYF. In nucleotide form, the sequence is TGTGCCAGCAGTTCCGGGACAGGCCACTACGAGCAGTACTTC.